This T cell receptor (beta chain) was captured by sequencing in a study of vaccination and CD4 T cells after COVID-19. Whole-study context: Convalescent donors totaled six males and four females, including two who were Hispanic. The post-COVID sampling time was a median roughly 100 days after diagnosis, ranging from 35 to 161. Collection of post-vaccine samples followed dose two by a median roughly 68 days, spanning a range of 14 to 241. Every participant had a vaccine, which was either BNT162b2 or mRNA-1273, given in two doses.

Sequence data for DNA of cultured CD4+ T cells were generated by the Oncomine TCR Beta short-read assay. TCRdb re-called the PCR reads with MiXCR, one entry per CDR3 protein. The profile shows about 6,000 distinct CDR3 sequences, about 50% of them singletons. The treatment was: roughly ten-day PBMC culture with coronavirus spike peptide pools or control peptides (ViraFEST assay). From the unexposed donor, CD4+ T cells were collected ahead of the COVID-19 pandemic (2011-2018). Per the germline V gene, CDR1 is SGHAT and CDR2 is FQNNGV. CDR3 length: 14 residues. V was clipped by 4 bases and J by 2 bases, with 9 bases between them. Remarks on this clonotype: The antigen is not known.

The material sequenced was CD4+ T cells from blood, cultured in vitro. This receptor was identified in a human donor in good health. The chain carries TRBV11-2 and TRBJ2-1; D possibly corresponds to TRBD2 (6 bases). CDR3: CASSSRLAYNEQFF. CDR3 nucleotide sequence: TGTGCCAGCAGCTCCCGACTAGCCTACAATGAGCAGTTCTTC.